This T cell receptor (beta chain) originates from a study of T cells in localized non-small cell lung cancer. Trimming removed 2 bases at V and 1 base at J, with 9 bases between. Germline loops: CDR1 SEHNR, CDR2 FQNEAQ (reference sequence). The CDR3 length is 15 residues. Measured with immunoSEQ multiplex PCR; TCRdb has only the in-frame clones, and not every one. The table lists some 51,000 clones, more than 80% of them singletons. Notes on this clone: What it recognizes is unknown.

The study's findings and limits: Heterogeneity remains possible, as sequencing covered one tumor region only. Longer overall survival accompanied higher blood T cell density. Detection in adjacent lung was observed for a median about 56 of the top 100 tumor clones.

The chain carries TRBV7-9 and TRBJ2-1, with D hard to call. The sample in question was peripheral blood, obtained before any cancer treatment. The receptor was isolated from a woman aged 35 to 70 with stage I lung adenocarcinoma. DNA of the CDR3: TGTGCCAGCAGCTTAAACGTGGGTTCCTACAATGAGCAGTTCTTC. Its translation: CASSLNVGSYNEQFF.